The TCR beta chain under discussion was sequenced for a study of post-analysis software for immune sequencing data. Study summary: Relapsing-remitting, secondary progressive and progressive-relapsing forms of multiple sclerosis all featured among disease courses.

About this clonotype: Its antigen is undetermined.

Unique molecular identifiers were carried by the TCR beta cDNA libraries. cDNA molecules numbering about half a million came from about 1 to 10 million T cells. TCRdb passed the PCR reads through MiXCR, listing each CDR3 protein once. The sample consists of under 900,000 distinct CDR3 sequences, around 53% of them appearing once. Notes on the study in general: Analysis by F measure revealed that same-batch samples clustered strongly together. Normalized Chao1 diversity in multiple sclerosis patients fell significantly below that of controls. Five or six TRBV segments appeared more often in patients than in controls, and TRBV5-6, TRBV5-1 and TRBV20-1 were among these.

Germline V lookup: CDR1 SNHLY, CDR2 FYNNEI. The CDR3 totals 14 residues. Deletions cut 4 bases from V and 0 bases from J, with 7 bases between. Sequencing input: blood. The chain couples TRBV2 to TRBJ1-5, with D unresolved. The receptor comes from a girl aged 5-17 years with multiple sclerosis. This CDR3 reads CASSVWPSNQPQHF. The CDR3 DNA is TGTGCCAGCAGTGTTTGGCCTAGCAATCAGCCCCAGCATTTT.